This entry concerns a single T cell receptor (beta chain). Its antigen is undetermined. The sample is drawn from a study of CXCR3-negative and CXCR3-positive naive CD8 T cells. Regarding the study as a whole: Whereas both naive subsets had comparably high diversity, memory CD8+ cells had much lower diversity.

In preparing the TRB cDNA libraries, 5' RACE with UMI labels was used. TCRdb re-called the 5' RACE reads and catalogs CDR3 proteins one per entry, DNA excluded. There are roughly 40,000 distinct CDR3 sequences in the sample, with more than 1.5% held by the top ten. At a few hundred thousand cells each, triplicate sorts were carried out for each CD8+ T cell subset. Germline V CDR1 and CDR2: DFQATT, SNEGSKA (reference sequence). There are 12 residues in the CDR3. This sequence joins TRBV20-1 and TRBJ2-5. Sequencing was performed on naive CXCR3- CD8+ T cells from blood. Subset: CD45RO-CCR7+CD27+CD95- naive CD8+ T cells lacking CXCR3 (TNR3-). The clonotype comes from a human donor in good health. Some clones in this sample may be carry-over from other donors' samples. The CDR3 spells CSATADGGTQYF.